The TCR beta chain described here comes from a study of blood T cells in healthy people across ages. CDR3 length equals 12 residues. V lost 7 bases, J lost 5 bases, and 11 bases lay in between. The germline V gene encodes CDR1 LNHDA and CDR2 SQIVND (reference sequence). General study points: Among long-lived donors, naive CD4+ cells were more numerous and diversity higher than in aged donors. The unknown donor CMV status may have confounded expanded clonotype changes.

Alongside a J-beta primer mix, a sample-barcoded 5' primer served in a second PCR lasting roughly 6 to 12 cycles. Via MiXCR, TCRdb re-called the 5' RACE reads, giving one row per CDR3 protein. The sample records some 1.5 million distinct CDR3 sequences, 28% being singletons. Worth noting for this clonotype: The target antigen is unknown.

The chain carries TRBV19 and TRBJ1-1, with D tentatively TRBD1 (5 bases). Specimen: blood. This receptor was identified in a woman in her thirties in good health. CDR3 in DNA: TGTGCCAGTACCCGGGGGAAGACTGAAGCTTTCTTT. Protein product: CASTRGKTEAFF. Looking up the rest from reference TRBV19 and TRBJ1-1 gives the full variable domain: DGGITQSPKYLFRKEGQNVTLSCEQNLNHDAMYWYRQDPGQGLRLIYYSQIVNDFQKGDIAEGYSVSREKKESFPLTVTSAQKNPTAFYLCASTRGKTEAFFGQGTRLTVV.